This TCR beta chain is drawn from a study of cytomegalovirus exposure and HLA in healthy donors. Study-wide points: Follow-up analysis found HLA locus-dependent TCR association rates, highest for DRB1 and lowest for HLA-C. Several V segments, TRBV6-2 and TRBV6-3 among them, could not be told apart and were dropped. Under in vitro conditions, a few CMV-associated chains were confirmed as specific for CMV antigens.

The CDR3 loop spans 13 amino acids. CDR1 and CDR2 (germline): SGHNT, YENEEA. Deletions cut 5 bases from V and 3 bases from J, with 10 bases between. 60 Vbeta and 13 Jbeta primers were used in PCR. In the original workflow: A follow-up analysis tallied about 80 million unique TCR beta chains, roughly 11 million shared. Method: immunoSEQ multiplex PCR; TCRdb's copy keeps in-frame clones and lacks some. D and trimming were read from the DNA, whereas the V and J calls and clone size are those reported in that table. Of tens of thousands of clones in the sample, around three quarters were seen once. This clone showed up just a few times. Antigen specificity is unknown.

The receptor was derived from a man between 60 and 75 years old in good health and CMV-seropositive. Material: PBMCs. J is TRBJ2-5 and V is TRBV11-3; no firm D call. The CDR3 is CASSPSYEETQYF. CDR3 in DNA: TGTGCCAGCAGCCCGAGTTATGAAGAGACCCAGTACTTC.